These 25 T cell receptor beta chains came from one sample sequenced in a study of breast tumors, draining lymph nodes, adjacent tissues. Samples came from axillary lymph nodes draining the breast cancer. MiXCR, run by TCRdb on the multiplex PCR reads, gives a single entry per CDR3 protein. The repertoire has approximately 200,000 distinct CDR3 sequences, around a third of them found once; the top ten carry about 4.5%. What was sequenced was axillary lymph node tissue. These receptors came from a female donor with breast cancer. Some clones in this sample may be carry-over from other donors' samples.

This clonotype was observed at least ten times. This chain joins TRBV20-1 and TRBJ1-5; tentative D call: TRBD1 (5 bases). CDR3 length equals 15 residues. The germline V gene has CDR1 DFQATT and CDR2 SNEGSKA (reference sequence). V was cut by 0 bases and J by 2 bases, with 11 bases left in between. Written as DNA, the CDR3 is TGCAGTGCTAGAGAGATCAGGGAACGCAATCAGCCCCAGCATTTT. Its protein product is CSAREIRERNQPQHF.

This clonotype was observed many times. The CDR3 DNA sequence: TGCAGTGCTAGAGATGAGCGGGGGGGCCGGGAGACCCAGTACTTC. Translation: CSARDERGGRETQYF. V and J are TRBV20-1 and TRBJ2-5; TRBD2 agrees at 10 bases. The length of the CDR3 is 15 residues. Germline loops: CDR1 DFQATT, CDR2 SNEGSKA (reference sequence). Trimming took 0 bases from V and 5 from J; bases not matched to a gene: 6.

This clonotype came up many times. CDR3 DNA sequence: TGTGCCAGCAGTTTAGACCGGGACAGGGGTAGGGAGACCCAGTACTTC. This codes for CASSLDRDRGRETQYF. The chain carries TRBV12-3 or TRBV12-4 and TRBJ2-5; 10 nucleotides line up with TRBD1. The V and J ends lost 1 base and 5 bases, in that order; junction bases with no gene match: 7. This CDR3 spans 16 amino acids.

About this clonotype: Since the CDR3 does not end with the conserved phenylalanine or tryptophan, this likely comes from a read error. No DNA is shown, since the ends of the CDR3 on it are uncertain; the CDR3 is the one TCRdb lists. The V gene is TRBV7-2, the J gene TRBJ1-4. The length of the CDR3 is 13 amino acids, counting both ends. Germline loops: CDR1 SGHTA, CDR2 FQGNSA. The CDR3: CASSLYASLAGVG.

The chain uses TRBV12-3 or TRBV12-4 and TRBJ1-1; weak D call: TRBD1 (6 bases). The CDR3 runs to 11 residues. V lost 5 bases and J lost 8, with 9 bases in between. The CDR3 loop is CASSTGTEAFF. The CDR3 region has the DNA TGTGCCAGCAGTACCGGGACAGAAGCTTTCTTT.

This clonotype was recorded many times. J is TRBJ1-2 and V is TRBV20-1; the D is unclear. CDR3 length: 13 residues. The ends were cut back, 0 bases at V and 8 bases at J, with 13 bases in the middle. Germline lookup yields CDR1 DFQATT and CDR2 SNEGSKA (reference sequence). The chain's CDR3 is CSAREQFAEGYTF. CDR3 nucleotide sequence: TGCAGTGCTAGAGAACAGTTTGCGGAGGGCTACACCTTC.

This chain joins TRBV7-2 and TRBJ2-2; D unresolved. Deletions cut 5 bases from V and 5 bases from J, with 9 bases between. This CDR3 contains 13 residues. Germline values: CDR1 SGHTA, CDR2 FQGNSA. This CDR3 is CASSPRKTGELFF. CDR3 bases: TGTGCCAGCAGCCCCAGGAAGACCGGGGAGCTGTTTTTT.

This clonotype was seen repeatedly, ten times or more. V and J are TRBV6-6 and TRBJ1-2; TRBD1 aligns across 7 bases. Germline CDR1 reads MNHNY; CDR2 reads SVGAGI (reference sequence). The CDR3 runs to 18 residues. The V gene end was trimmed by 3 bases and the J gene end by 8 bases; junction bases not matched to a gene: 21. The DNA for the CDR3 is TGTGCCAGCAGTTATCTCCCCCGGATAGGGGGCGCAGAAGAAGGCTACACCTTC. Amino acid sequence: CASSYLPRIGGAEEGYTF.

This clonotype was recorded at least ten times. V is TRBV19 and J is TRBJ1-4, with unresolved D. This CDR3 is built from 13 residues. The germline V and J ends were trimmed by 6 bases and 3 bases, with 8 bases remaining between them. Germline V gives CDR1 LNHDA, CDR2 SQIVND (reference sequence). CDR3 coding DNA: TGTGCCAGTAGAGACAAGGCTAATGAAAAACTGTTTTTT. Protein sequence: CASRDKANEKLFF.

The V gene is TRBV29-1, the J gene TRBJ1-3, with D perhaps matching TRBD1 (6 bases). Trimming took off 2 bases at V and 4 bases at J, with 15 bases between the two ends. Looked up from germline, CDR1 is SQVTM and CDR2 is ANQGSEA. This CDR3 spans 15 amino acids. CDR3 residues: CSVEKTQGAGNTIYF. DNA for the CDR3: TGCAGCGTTGAAAAAACACAGGGCGCCGGAAACACCATATATTTT.

For this clonotype: One base away lies a much larger clone, so this may be a sequencing read error. V gene TRBV20-1 combines with J gene TRBJ1-6; TRBD1 might be the D (5 bases). The CDR3 is 15 amino acids. The germline gives CDR1 DFQATT, CDR2 SNEGSKA (reference sequence). The V gene lost 0 bases and the J gene lost 9 bases, with 15 bases spanning the gap. The CDR3 region is CSARDKGTPTSPLHF. The CDR3 DNA is TGCAGTGCTAGAGATAAGGGGACGCCGACTTCACCCCTCCACTTT.

This clonotype was seen many times. V usage is TRBV2 and J usage is TRBJ2-3; TRBD2 matches 9 bases. The CDR3 covers 13 residues. The V segment lost 6 bases and the J segment 3 bases; nucleotides outside the gene matches: 1. Per the germline V gene, CDR1 is SNHLY and CDR2 is FYNNEI. The CDR3 DNA sequence: TGTGCCAGCAGGAGCGGGGGGACAGATACGCAGTATTTT. It encodes CASRSGGTDTQYF.

As concerns this clonotype: With a much larger clone just one base away, this may be a read error. DNA of the CDR3: TGTGCCAGCAGCTACCCGGGACAGGCCTATGGCCACACCTTC. This codes for CASSYPGQAYGHTF. The chain joins TRBV4-2 to TRBJ1-2; 8 bases match TRBD1. Germline values: CDR1 LGHNA, CDR2 YNFKEQ. The CDR3 consists of 14 residues.

This clonotype was observed many times. This may stem from a read error, because a much larger clone lies one nucleotide away. The chain links TRBV7-9 to TRBJ2-5; 10 nucleotides line up with TRBD2. The length of the CDR3 is 15 residues. Germline V gene lookup returns CDR1 SEHNR and CDR2 FQNEAQ (reference sequence). The CDR3 spells CASSLTSGEAETQHF. CDR3 DNA: TGTGCCAGCAGCTTAACTAGCGGGGAGGCAGAGACCCAGCACTTC. Supplemented by reference TRBV7-9 and TRBJ2-5, the full variable domain reads DTGVSQNPRHKITKRGQNVTFRCDPISEHNRLYWYRQTLGQGPEFLTYFQNEAQLEKSRLLSDRFSAERPKGSFSTLEIQRTEQGDSAMYLCASSLTSGEAETQHFGPGTRLLVL.

The count of this clonotype is one. At one boundary the junction diverges from the germline segment, which might be a read error. This chain joins TRBV12-3 or TRBV12-4 and TRBJ1-1; D gene ambiguous. The CDR3 consists of 15 residues. The CDR3 here is CASSKVPLTNAEAFF. The CDR3 coding sequence is TGTGCCAGCAGTAAAGTTCCTCTTACGAACGCTGAAGCTTTCTTT.

The table lists this clonotype with many counts. V and J are TRBV18 and TRBJ2-1, with D perhaps TRBD1 (6 bases). Germline V gives CDR1 KGHSH, CDR2 LQKENI. V gave up 3 bases and J gave up 7 bases, with 10 bases separating them. This CDR3 comprises 13 residues. As DNA, the CDR3 is TGTGCCAGCTCACCCCAACAGGGTAATGAGCAGTTCTTC. Its protein is CASSPQQGNEQFF.

As regards this clonotype: Given a much more abundant clone one base away, this may be a read error. V usage is TRBV5-4 and J usage is TRBJ2-5, with D tentatively TRBD2 (5 bases). V lost 0 bases, J lost 7 bases, and 16 bases lay in between. Looked up from germline, CDR1 is SGHNT and CDR2 is YYREEE (reference sequence). This CDR3 comprises 15 residues. In DNA, the CDR3 is TGTGCCAGCAGCTTGGTCCCCGGGCCCCGGGGGACCCAGTACTTC. This translates into CASSLVPGPRGTQYF.

This clonotype was counted only a few times. The chain recombines TRBV6-2 or TRBV6-3 with TRBJ2-6; D is perhaps TRBD1 (6 bases). CDR3 size: 14 residues. Germline V gives CDR1 MNHEY, CDR2 SVGEGT. V was trimmed by 4 bases and J by 4 bases, leaving 8 bases between them. CDR3: CASSWTAGANVLTF. CDR3 nucleotides: TGTGCCAGCAGTTGGACAGCCGGGGCCAACGTCCTGACTTTC.

The sample holds many counts of this clonotype. This chain connects TRBV20-1 to TRBJ2-5; D is undetermined. Deletions cut 6 bases from V and 13 bases from J, with 15 bases between. This CDR3 has 10 residues. From germline, CDR1 is DFQATT and CDR2 SNEGSKA (reference sequence). CDR3 DNA: TGCAGTGCCGAACTGAATTTTCCGTACTTC. This gives the protein CSAELNFPYF.

This clonotype was observed a handful of times. One junction end disagrees with the germline gene, perhaps due to a read error. This chain uses TRBV7-8 with TRBJ2-1, with TRBD2 matching 8 bases. CDR1 SGHVS and CDR2 FQNEAQ come from the germline V gene. The CDR3 sequence is 15 residues long. The CDR3, as DNA: TGTGCCAGCAGCTTAGGTCTAGCGGGTTACAATGAGCAGCCCTTC. Translation: CASSLGLAGYNEQPF.

This clonotype was seen a few times. The V call is TRBV18, the J call TRBJ2-7; D gene unclear. Trimming shortened V by 4 bases and J by 7 bases, and 23 bases separated the two germline ends. The germline V gene encodes CDR1 KGHSH and CDR2 LQKENI. The CDR3 runs to 16 residues. The CDR3 nucleotides are TGTGCCAGCTCACTTAAAGTGTCCGGTCCGGGTGGGGAGCAGTACTTC. It yields the protein CASSLKVSGPGGEQYF.

As regards this clonotype: Being one base from a much bigger clone, this may be a read error. V is TRBV10-2 and J is TRBJ1-3, with D unclear. The V gene's germline CDR1 is WSHSY and CDR2 SAAADI. The CDR3 loop spans 12 amino acids. The CDR3 DNA follows: TGCGTCAGCAGCGAAGATGGAAACACCATATATTTT. Its translation: CVSSEDGNTIYF.

In this sample, this clonotype turned up many times. This chain uses TRBV5-1 with TRBJ1-5; TRBD1 matches 8 bases. CDR1 SGHRS and CDR2 YFSETQ come from the germline V gene. CDR3 length: 14 amino acids. The J segment lost 6 bases and the V segment lost 0 bases, leaving 2 bases of the junction unmatched. CDR3 protein: CASSLGTGTQPQHF. The CDR3 coding sequence is TGCGCCAGCAGCTTGGGGACAGGGACTCAGCCCCAGCATTTT.

The V and J genes are TRBV7-3 and TRBJ1-5; possibly TRBD1 for D (6 bases). Germline V gene lookup returns CDR1 SGHTA and CDR2 FQGTGA. The V end was cut by 5 bases, the J end by 6 bases, with 20 bases between. The CDR3 contains 16 residues. CDR3: CASSPRVGGRAQPQHF. CDR3 coding DNA: TGTGCCAGCAGCCCTAGGGTCGGGGGCAGGGCTCAGCCCCAGCATTTT.

A few counts support this clonotype. Just one base apart from a much larger clone, this may be a read error. V and J are TRBV14 and TRBJ2-1; tentative D call: TRBD1 (6 bases). The CDR3 has 14 amino acids. CDR1 and CDR2 (germline): SGHDN, FVKESK. The DNA for the CDR3 is TGTGCCAGCAGCCCTGGACAGAGTTACAATGAGCAGTCCTTC. It translates to CASSPGQSYNEQSF.